These 26 T cell receptor beta chains were all obtained from the same sample, sequenced in a study of T-cell reconstitution after alpha-beta-depleted transplantation in children. During its preparation, the TCRbeta library received unique molecular identifiers. TCRdb independently ran MiXCR on the PCR reads; one entry per CDR3 protein. Found here are around 530,000 distinct CDR3 sequences, less than 35% of them singletons; the top ten hold approximately 2.3%. This material consisted of PBMCs from the stem cell graft donor, taken from the stem cell graft. The receptors were sampled from a human donor who donated a stem cell graft to a child with aplastic anemia.

The chain employs TRBV19 and TRBJ2-5; 10 bases align to TRBD1. The CDR3 consists of 17 residues. Germline-derived CDR1 and CDR2 are LNHDA and SQIVND (reference sequence). J gave up 5 bases and V 6 bases, and 15 bases lay outside the gene matches. The CDR3 DNA reads TGTGCCAGTAGCGATCCGTCTCGGGACAGGGGAGGGGAGACCCAGTACTTC. Translated, it gives CASSDPSRDRGGETQYF.

This clonotype was seen only a few times. The V and J genes are TRBV20-1 and TRBJ1-5; no clear D gene. The germline V and J ends were trimmed by 1 base and 7 bases, with 11 bases remaining between them. Germline V gives CDR1 DFQATT, CDR2 SNEGSKA (reference sequence). The CDR3 loop spans 13 amino acids. The CDR3 protein is CSARGLRGQPQHF. The CDR3 region has the DNA TGCAGTGCTAGAGGATTGCGAGGGCAGCCCCAGCATTTT.

The chain combines TRBV20-1 with TRBJ1-5; D unresolved. Looked up from germline, CDR1 is DFQATT and CDR2 is SNEGSKA (reference sequence). V lost 0 bases and J lost 0, with 9 bases in between. The length of the CDR3 is 15 residues. The CDR3 DNA reads TGCAGTGCTAGAGATGAAGTCTATAGCAATCAGCCCCAGCATTTT. This codes for CSARDEVYSNQPQHF.

The chain combines TRBV7-2 with TRBJ2-3; 12 nucleotides align to TRBD2. There are 15 residues in the CDR3. Germline V CDR1 and CDR2: SGHTA, FQGNSA. Losses at the gene ends were 5 bases for V and 8 bases for J; bases not matched to a gene: 8. CDR3 coding DNA: TGTGCCAGCAGCCAGAGACTAGCGGGAGTCGGTACGCAGTATTTT. It translates to CASSQRLAGVGTQYF.

This clonotype was observed a few times. V usage is TRBV6-1 and J usage is TRBJ1-1; the D gene is possibly TRBD1 (5 bases). This CDR3 has 15 residues. Trimming removed 5 bases from V and 2 bases from J, with 15 bases in between. Germline CDR1 and CDR2: MNHNS and SASEGT. The CDR3 DNA reads as TGTGCCAGCAGTCCAGGGAGAAGTAGTAACACTGAAGCTTTCTTT. Translated, it gives CASSPGRSSNTEAFF.

This clonotype was found once. The chain recombines TRBV9 with TRBJ1-1, with TRBD1 matching over 8 bases. The CDR3 loop spans 15 amino acids. Per germline, CDR1 SGDLS and CDR2 YYNGEE. Trimming at V came to 2 bases and at J to 5 bases, leaving 8 bases not matched to a gene. CDR3 in DNA: TGTGCCAGCAGCGTCCTTGGACAGGGAAGGACTGAAGCTTTCTTT. This encodes CASSVLGQGRTEAFF.

This clonotype was detected only a few times. The J gene is TRBJ2-3, the V gene TRBV9; the match to TRBD2 covers 12 bases. The V gene's germline CDR1 is SGDLS and CDR2 YYNGEE. V gave up 1 base and J gave up 9 bases; unmatched junction bases: 6. The CDR3 is made up of 15 amino acids. The CDR3 nucleotides are TGTGCCAGCAGCGTAACGACTAGCGGGAGTGGCACGCAGTATTTT. Amino acids: CASSVTTSGSGTQYF.

This clonotype appeared once. In DNA, the CDR3 is TGCGCCAGCAGCTTTTTGATCCCCCAGGGGGCATCAGGGGCCAACGTCCTGACTTTC. Amino acids: CASSFLIPQGASGANVLTF. V is TRBV5-1 and J is TRBJ2-6, with 8 bases lining up with TRBD1. The ends lost 2 bases at V and 4 bases at J; junction bases unmatched: 14. This CDR3 comprises 19 residues. Germline CDR1 is SGHRS and CDR2 is YFSETQ.

The V gene is TRBV9, the J gene TRBJ2-1; 15 bases agree with TRBD2. The CDR3 is made up of 19 amino acids. Per germline, CDR1 SGDLS and CDR2 YYNGEE. V was clipped by 4 bases and J by 4 bases; unmatched bases: 12. The CDR3: CASSPSGTGLAGGYNEQFF. In DNA form, the CDR3 reads TGTGCCAGCAGCCCTAGCGGGACCGGACTAGCGGGAGGGTACAATGAGCAGTTCTTC. The complete variable domain, with remaining parts taken from reference TRBV9 and TRBJ2-1, reads DSGVTQTPKHLITATGQRVTLRCSPRSGDLSVYWYQQSLDQGLQFLIQYYNGEERAKGNILERFSAQQFPDLHSELNLSSLELGDSALYFCASSPSGTGLAGGYNEQFFGPGTRLTVL.

This clonotype has just a few counts. The chain combines TRBV28 with TRBJ2-7; TRBD1 matches 10 bases. The CDR3 sequence is 15 residues long. Looked up from germline, CDR1 is MDHEN and CDR2 is SYDVKM. J gave up 5 bases and V 5 bases, and 9 bases lay outside the gene matches. The CDR3 bases are TGTGCCAGCAGTCGGCCCGGGACAGGGGAGGACGAGCAGTACTTC. Its translation is CASSRPGTGEDEQYF.

In its sample, this clonotype was seen a few times. CDR3 DNA sequence: TGTGCCAGCAGCTCTCGCCGGGACAGGGGGGTTAGCAATCAGCCCCAGCATTTT. Residues: CASSSRRDRGVSNQPQHF. V is TRBV5-6 and J is TRBJ1-5, with TRBD1 matching over 11 bases. The germline V gene has CDR1 SGHDT and CDR2 YYEEEE. The CDR3 covers 18 residues. Trimming cost V 3 bases and J 0 bases; bases outside gene matches: 8.

The V and J genes are TRBV29-1 and TRBJ2-5; 11 nucleotides match TRBD2. V lost 4 bases to trimming and J lost 4 bases; unmatched junction nucleotides: 5. This CDR3 is 14 amino acids long. Germline V gene lookup returns CDR1 SQVTM and CDR2 ANQGSEA. The CDR3 DNA follows: TGCAGCGTTGTTAGCGGGAGGGCCCCAGAGACCCAGTACTTC. Its protein product is CSVVSGRAPETQYF.

CDR3 nucleotides: TGCAGTGCTAGAGCGGGGGATCTAGCGGGACCCGGGGAGCTGTTTTTT. Its translation: CSARAGDLAGPGELFF. The genes are TRBV20-1 and TRBJ2-2; 9 bases are shared with TRBD2. The V gene end was trimmed by 1 base and the J gene end by 6 bases; junction bases not matched to a gene: 9. Germline assignment: CDR1 DFQATT and CDR2 SNEGSKA (reference sequence). This CDR3 is built from 16 residues.

A few counts support this clonotype. The rearrangement uses TRBV29-1 and TRBJ2-1, with 10 bases matching TRBD2. The CDR3 loop spans 15 amino acids. The V gene end was trimmed by 1 base and the J gene end by 8 bases; junction bases not matched to a gene: 8. Germline V gene lookup returns CDR1 SQVTM and CDR2 ANQGSEA. DNA of the CDR3: TGCAGCGTTGAAGCTAGCGGGAGACCCCAGGATGAGCAGTTCTTC. It encodes CSVEASGRPQDEQFF.

This chain uses TRBV27 with TRBJ1-5; 9 bases line up with TRBD1. The CDR3 totals 16 residues. With 6 bases clipped from V and 6 bases from J, the junction kept 12 bases outside the gene matches. Germline-derived CDR1 and CDR2 are MNHEY and SMNVEV (reference sequence). The CDR3 sequence is CASSFYTGGGSQPQHF. For the CDR3, the DNA is TGTGCCAGCAGCTTCTACACAGGGGGCGGGAGTCAGCCCCAGCATTTT.

V usage is TRBV7-9 and J usage is TRBJ2-1; weak D call: TRBD1 (6 bases). With 1 base removed from V and 12 bases from J, the gap between germline ends came to 22 bases. The CDR3 totals 16 residues. CDR1 and CDR2 (germline): SEHNR, FQNEAQ (reference sequence). The DNA of the CDR3 is TGTGCCAGCAGCTTAGAGGGGGAAGCCTGGGCTTTCCGGCAGTTCTTC. Protein product: CASSLEGEAWAFRQFF.

The rearrangement links TRBV4-3 to TRBJ1-4; maybe TRBD1 (5 bases). CDR3 length: 14 residues. V lost 4 bases and J lost 7, with 13 bases in between. Germline CDR1 is LGHNA and CDR2 is YSLEER. The DNA for the CDR3 is TGCGCCAGCAGCCTCGAGAGGACATCTGAAAAACTGTTTTTT. Translation gives CASSLERTSEKLFF.

This clonotype has just a few counts. This chain uses TRBV20-1 with TRBJ2-2; the match to TRBD1 covers 9 bases. V shed 1 base and J 7 bases; nucleotides not matched to a gene: 7. The CDR3 runs 15 residues. CDR1 is DFQATT and CDR2 is SNEGSKA in the germline V gene (reference sequence). This CDR3 reads CSARAGTGRIGELFF. CDR3 bases: TGCAGTGCTAGAGCCGGGACAGGGCGGATCGGGGAGCTGTTTTTT.

V usage is TRBV20-1 and J usage is TRBJ2-1, with D possibly being TRBD2 (6 bases). Germline loops: CDR1 DFQATT, CDR2 SNEGSKA (reference sequence). Trimming shortened V by 4 bases and J by 6 bases, and 16 bases separated the two germline ends. This CDR3 spans 14 amino acids. The CDR3: CSAIHLAYSNEQFF. CDR3 in DNA: TGCAGTGCTATACATCTAGCGTACTCCAATGAGCAGTTCTTC.

V gene TRBV5-1 combines with J gene TRBJ1-4; 8 bases agree with TRBD1. The CDR3 has 14 amino acids. CDR1 is SGHRS, CDR2 YFSETQ, per germline. The J segment lost 8 bases and the V segment lost 4 bases, leaving 7 bases of the junction unmatched. The CDR3 reads CASSTSQGGEKLFF. The CDR3 DNA follows: TGCGCCAGCAGCACCTCACAGGGGGGGGAAAAACTGTTTTTT.

The chain recombines TRBV12-3 or TRBV12-4 with TRBJ2-7, with D perhaps assigned TRBD1 or TRBD2 (5 bases each). The V gene lost 2 bases and the J gene lost 0 bases, with 8 bases spanning the gap. The CDR3 spans 14 residues. CDR3 in amino acids: CASSLWGSSYEQYF. CDR3 nucleotide sequence: TGTGCCAGCAGTTTATGGGGGTCCTCCTACGAGCAGTACTTC.

The CDR3 nucleotides are TGTGCCAGCCATTCAGGACAGGGAGCATGGCAGCCCCAGCATTTT. Translating gives CASHSGQGAWQPQHF. The chain employs TRBV19 and TRBJ1-5; 8 positions agree with TRBD1. The germline gives CDR1 LNHDA, CDR2 SQIVND (reference sequence). The ends lost 9 bases at V and 7 bases at J; junction bases unmatched: 14. The CDR3 covers 15 residues.

The chain carries TRBV27 and TRBJ2-1, with a possible D match to TRBD2 (6 bases). Germline CDR1 reads MNHEY; CDR2 reads SMNVEV (reference sequence). This CDR3 spans 17 amino acids. The V gene lost 3 bases and the J gene lost 5 bases, with 20 bases spanning the gap. The CDR3 sequence is CASSFIAAAGKNNEQFF. DNA for the CDR3: TGTGCCAGCAGTTTTATCGCCGCGGCGGGGAAAAACAATGAGCAGTTCTTC.

This chain uses TRBV7-2 with TRBJ2-6; the D gene is possibly TRBD2 (5 bases). This CDR3 region has 16 residues. V lost 5 bases, J lost 0 bases, and 11 bases lay in between. Germline values: CDR1 SGHTA, CDR2 FQGNSA. CDR3 in DNA: TGTGCCAGCAGCGAAGGGAGCAGCTCTGGGGCCAACGTCCTGACTTTC. Its translation is CASSEGSSSGANVLTF.

This clonotype was counted between two and nine times. The chain carries TRBV29-1 and TRBJ1-2, with D tentatively TRBD1 (6 bases). The CDR3 is made up of 14 amino acids. Germline V gene data show CDR1 as SQVTM and CDR2 as ANQGSEA. The V end lost 4 bases, the J end lost 4 bases, and 16 bases lay between the germline ends. The CDR3 here is CSVGEGQLAYGYTF. CDR3 coding DNA: TGCAGCGTTGGGGAAGGACAGCTCGCCTATGGCTACACCTTC.

This clonotype was counted a single time. The genes are TRBV19 and TRBJ2-5; 8 nucleotides match TRBD1. The CDR3 covers 19 residues. Germline CDR1 is LNHDA and CDR2 is SQIVND (reference sequence). V gave up 3 bases and J gave up 2 bases; unmatched junction bases: 17. DNA for the CDR3: TGTGCCAGTAGTATCTCCCGGACAGGGACCCCCCCTGGGCAAGAGACCCAGTACTTC. Its protein product is CASSISRTGTPPGQETQYF.